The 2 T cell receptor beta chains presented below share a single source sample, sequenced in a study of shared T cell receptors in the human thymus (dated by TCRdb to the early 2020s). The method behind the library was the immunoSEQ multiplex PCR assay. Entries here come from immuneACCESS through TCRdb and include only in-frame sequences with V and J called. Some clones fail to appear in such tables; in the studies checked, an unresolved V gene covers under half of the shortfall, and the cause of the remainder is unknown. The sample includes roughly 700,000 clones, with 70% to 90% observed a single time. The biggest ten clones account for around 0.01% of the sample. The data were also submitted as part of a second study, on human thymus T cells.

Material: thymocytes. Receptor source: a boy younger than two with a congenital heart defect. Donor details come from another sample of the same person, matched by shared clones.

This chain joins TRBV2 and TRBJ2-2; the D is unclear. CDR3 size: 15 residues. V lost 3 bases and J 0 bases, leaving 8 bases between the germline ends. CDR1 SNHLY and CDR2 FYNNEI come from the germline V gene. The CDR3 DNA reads TGTGCCAGCAGTGACAGCGTTTCGAACACCGGGGAGCTGTTTTTT. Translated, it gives CASSDSVSNTGELFF.

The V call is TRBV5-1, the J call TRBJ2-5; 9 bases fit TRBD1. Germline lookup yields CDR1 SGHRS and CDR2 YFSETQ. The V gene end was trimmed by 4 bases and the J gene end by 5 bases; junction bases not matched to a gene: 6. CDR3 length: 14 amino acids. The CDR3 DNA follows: TGCGCCAGCAGCGTGGGACAGGGTCCTGAGACCCAGTACTTC. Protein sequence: CASSVGQGPETQYF. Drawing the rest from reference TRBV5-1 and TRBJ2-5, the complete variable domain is KAGVTQTPRYLIKTRGQQVTLSCSPISGHRSVSWYQQTPGQGLQFLFEYFSETQRNKGNFPGRFSGRQFSNSRSEMNVSTLELGDSALYLCASSVGQGPETQYFGPGTRLLVL.